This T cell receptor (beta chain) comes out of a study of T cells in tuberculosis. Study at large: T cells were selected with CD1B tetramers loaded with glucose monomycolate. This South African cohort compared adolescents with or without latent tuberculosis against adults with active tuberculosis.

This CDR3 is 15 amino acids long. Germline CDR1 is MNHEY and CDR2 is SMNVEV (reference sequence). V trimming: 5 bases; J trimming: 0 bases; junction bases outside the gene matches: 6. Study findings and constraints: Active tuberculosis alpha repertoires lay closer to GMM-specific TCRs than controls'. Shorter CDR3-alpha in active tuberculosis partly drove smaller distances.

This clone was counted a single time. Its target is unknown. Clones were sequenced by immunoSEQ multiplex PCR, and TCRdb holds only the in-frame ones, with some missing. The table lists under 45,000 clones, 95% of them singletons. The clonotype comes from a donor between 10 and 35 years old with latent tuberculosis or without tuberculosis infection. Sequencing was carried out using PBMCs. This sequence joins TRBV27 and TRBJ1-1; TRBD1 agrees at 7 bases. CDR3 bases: TGTGCCAGCAGTAATCCGGGACAGCTGAACACTGAAGCTTTCTTT. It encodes CASSNPGQLNTEAFF.